This TCR beta chain was recorded in a study of blood T cells in healthy people across ages. This CDR3 spans 15 amino acids. Trimming took 4 bases from V and 6 from J, leaving 16 bases between them. Per the germline V gene, CDR1 is SGHRS and CDR2 is YFSETQ. With a J-beta primer mix and a sample-barcoded 5' primer, a second PCR ran roughly 6 to 11 cycles. One entry per CDR3 protein results from TCRdb running MiXCR on the 5' RACE reads. The table includes about 940,000 distinct CDR3 sequences, roughly 48% detected once. The chain is built from TRBV5-1 and TRBJ2-2; D possibly corresponds to TRBD2 (7 bases). Material for sequencing was blood. The source of this sequence is a man aged 30 to 45 in good health. The CDR3 loop reads CASSETVGGPGELFF. The DNA for the CDR3 is TGCGCCAGCAGCGAAACTGTGGGGGGGCCCGGGGAGCTGTTTTTT.